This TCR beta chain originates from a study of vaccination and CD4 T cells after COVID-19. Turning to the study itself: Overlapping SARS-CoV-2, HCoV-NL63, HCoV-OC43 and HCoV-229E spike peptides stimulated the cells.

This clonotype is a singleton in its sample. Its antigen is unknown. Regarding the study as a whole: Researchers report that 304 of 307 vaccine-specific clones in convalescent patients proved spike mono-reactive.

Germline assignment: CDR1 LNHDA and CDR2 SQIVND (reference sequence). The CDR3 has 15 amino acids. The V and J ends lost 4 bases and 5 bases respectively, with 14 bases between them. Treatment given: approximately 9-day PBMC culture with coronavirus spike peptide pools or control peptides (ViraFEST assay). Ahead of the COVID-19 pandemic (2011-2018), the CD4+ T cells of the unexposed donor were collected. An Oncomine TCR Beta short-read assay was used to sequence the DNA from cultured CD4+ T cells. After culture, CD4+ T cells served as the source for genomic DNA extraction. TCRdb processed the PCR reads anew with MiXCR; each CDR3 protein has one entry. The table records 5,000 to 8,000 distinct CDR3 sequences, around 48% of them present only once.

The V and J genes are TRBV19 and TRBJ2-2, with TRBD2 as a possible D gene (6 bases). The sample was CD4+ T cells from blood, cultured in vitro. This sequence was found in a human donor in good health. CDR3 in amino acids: CASSRRGSDTGELFF. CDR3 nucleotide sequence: TGTGCCAGTAGTAGGAGGGGTTCGGATACCGGGGAGCTGTTTTTT. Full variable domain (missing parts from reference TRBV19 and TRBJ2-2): DGGITQSPKYLFRKEGQNVTLSCEQNLNHDAMYWYRQDPGQGLRLIYYSQIVNDFQKGDIAEGYSVSREKKESFPLTVTSAQKNPTAFYLCASSRRGSDTGELFFGEGSRLTVL.